The 17 T cell receptor beta chains reported below all come from one sample, sequenced in a study of cytomegalovirus exposure and HLA in healthy donors. The study ran its PCR with 60 Vbeta and 13 Jbeta primers. Sequenced by immunoSEQ multiplex PCR; TCRdb stores in-frame clones only, minus some. The data show about 140,000 clones, 75% to 85% seen once. The sample taken for sequencing was PBMCs. The receptors stem from a female donor in good health and CMV-seronegative.

J is TRBJ2-2 and V is TRBV6-6; the match to TRBD1 covers 9 bases. Germline-derived CDR1 and CDR2 are MNHNY and SVGAGI (reference sequence). V lost 5 bases and J lost 1; bases outside the gene matches: 2. The CDR3 is made up of 15 amino acids. DNA for the CDR3: TGTGCCAGCAGTGCGGACAGGGGGAACACCGGGGAGCTGTTTTTT. It encodes CASSADRGNTGELFF.

The sample holds a few counts of this clone. The chain employs TRBV27 and TRBJ2-2; D perhaps matches TRBD2 (5 bases). The CDR3 consists of 12 residues. The germline V gene encodes CDR1 MNHEY and CDR2 SMNVEV (reference sequence). V lost 3 bases, J lost 8 bases, and 7 bases lay in between. CDR3 nucleotide sequence: TGTGCCAGCAGTTTCGGGGAGGGGGAGCTGTTTTTT. It is translated as CASSFGEGELFF.

The rearrangement uses TRBV2 and TRBJ2-7, with 9 bases that match TRBD1. Germline values: CDR1 SNHLY, CDR2 FYNNEI. The CDR3 runs to 14 residues. V gave up 7 bases and J gave up 7 bases; unmatched junction bases: 11. The CDR3 DNA reads as TGTGCCAGCAAGACCGGGACAGGGTCGGGTGAGCAGTACTTC. Translating gives CASKTGTGSGEQYF. Full variable domain (missing parts from reference TRBV2 and TRBJ2-7): EPEVTQTPSHQVTQMGQEVILRCVPISNHLYFYWYRQILGQKVEFLVSFYNNEISEKSEIFDDQFSVERPDGSNFTLKIRSTKLEDSAMYFCASKTGTGSGEQYFGPGTRLTVT.

CDR3 loop: CASSLGGTGGKTQYF. The CDR3 DNA reads TGTGCCAGCAGTCTAGGCGGGACAGGGGGGAAGACCCAGTACTTC. The J gene is TRBJ2-5, the V gene TRBV28; TRBD1 matches 11 bases. Germline-derived CDR1 and CDR2 are MDHEN and SYDVKM. Trimming took 5 bases from V and 6 from J; bases not matched to a gene: 8. The CDR3 runs 15 residues.

This clone was seen only once. The chain combines TRBV28 with TRBJ1-4; 10 bases are shared with TRBD1. This CDR3 region has 15 residues. The V gene end was trimmed by 5 bases and the J gene end by 8 bases; junction bases not matched to a gene: 8. Germline V gene lookup returns CDR1 MDHEN and CDR2 SYDVKM. The CDR3 nucleotides read TGTGCCAGCAGTCGCAACCGACAGGGGGCGGAAAAACTGTTTTTT. Encoded protein: CASSRNRQGAEKLFF.

CDR3 nucleotide sequence: TGTGCCACCCGGGACAGGGAAAGCTACACCTTC. The encoded protein is CATRDRESYTF. The chain recombines TRBV28 with TRBJ1-2; 9 nucleotides line up with TRBD1. J was trimmed by 9 bases and V by 10 bases; bases with no gene match: 6. The CDR3 covers 11 residues. Germline loops: CDR1 MDHEN, CDR2 SYDVKM.

V usage is TRBV4-1 and J usage is TRBJ2-7; D possibly corresponds to TRBD1 (6 bases). Germline lookup yields CDR1 MGHRA and CDR2 YSYEKL. The CDR3 contains 15 residues. V lost 2 bases and J 3 bases, leaving 14 bases between the germline ends. The CDR3 coding sequence is TGCGCCAGCAGCCAATCCCCAGGGGTGAGCTACGAGCAGTACTTC. It encodes CASSQSPGVSYEQYF.

The chain combines TRBV6-5 with TRBJ2-5; D is uncertain. Germline CDR1 and CDR2: MNHEY and SVGAGI. This CDR3 region has 13 residues. With 3 bases removed from V and 5 bases from J, the gap between germline ends came to 10 bases. CDR3 DNA sequence: TGTGCCAGCAGTTATGCGGCTGGGGAGACCCAGTACTTC. Protein sequence: CASSYAAGETQYF.

The chain carries TRBV9 and TRBJ1-4, with unresolved D. This CDR3 has 15 residues. Germline V CDR1 and CDR2: SGDLS, YYNGEE. Deletions cut 4 bases from V and 8 bases from J, with 18 bases between. The CDR3 spells CASSPHAGSGEKLFF. CDR3 coding DNA: TGTGCCAGCAGCCCCCACGCGGGGAGTGGCGAAAAACTGTTTTTT.

Only a few counts were recorded for this clone. The chain carries TRBV19 and TRBJ2-7; maybe TRBD1 (6 bases). Germline V lookup: CDR1 LNHDA, CDR2 SQIVND (reference sequence). The germline V and J ends were trimmed by 4 bases and 3 bases, with 16 bases remaining between them. CDR3 length equals 15 residues. The CDR3 here is CASSNQYRDGYEQYF. The CDR3 region has the DNA TGTGCCAGTAGTAACCAATACAGGGATGGCTACGAGCAGTACTTC.

The chain recombines TRBV2 with TRBJ2-3, with 8 bases that match TRBD2. V was clipped by 6 bases and J by 0 bases; unmatched bases: 5. Looked up from germline, CDR1 is SNHLY and CDR2 is FYNNEI. The CDR3 contains 15 residues. Here the CDR3 reads CASRPPSGSTDTQYF. For the CDR3, the DNA is TGTGCCAGCAGGCCCCCTAGCGGGAGCACAGATACGCAGTATTTT. The full variable domain, its missing parts supplied by reference TRBV2 and TRBJ2-3, is EPEVTQTPSHQVTQMGQEVILRCVPISNHLYFYWYRQILGQKVEFLVSFYNNEISEKSEIFDDQFSVERPDGSNFTLKIRSTKLEDSAMYFCASRPPSGSTDTQYFGPGTRLTVL.

This chain joins TRBV7-9 and TRBJ1-6; D is uncertain. This CDR3 has 15 amino acids. Germline CDR1 and CDR2: SEHNR and FQNEAQ (reference sequence). V was trimmed by 4 bases and J by 6 bases, leaving 13 bases between them. As DNA, the CDR3 is TGTGCCAGCAGCTATCGGGGAGGGCTTAATTCACCCCTCCACTTT. This sequence encodes CASSYRGGLNSPLHF.

Only a few counts were recorded for this clone. CDR3 in DNA: TGTGCCAGCAGCGGGCCGGGAGGCGGCAACACTGAAGCTTTCTTT. As protein: CASSGPGGGNTEAFF. This rearrangement joins TRBV9 to TRBJ1-1; D unresolved. This CDR3 region has 15 residues. V dropped 3 bases and J dropped 2 bases, with 14 bases sitting between them. Germline V gives CDR1 SGDLS, CDR2 YYNGEE.

This clone was detected a few times. The J gene is TRBJ2-3, the V gene TRBV2; the D is unclear. Germline-derived CDR1 and CDR2 are SNHLY and FYNNEI. The V end lost 3 bases, the J end lost 2 bases, and 12 bases lay between the germline ends. The CDR3 is 15 residues long. CDR3 nucleotide sequence: TGTGCCAGCAGTGACCGCGAACTCCACACAGATACGCAGTATTTT. Translating it yields CASSDRELHTDTQYF.

This chain connects TRBV6-6 to TRBJ2-5; TRBD2 might be the D (6 bases). The CDR3 spans 12 residues. Germline loops: CDR1 MNHNY, CDR2 SVGAGI (reference sequence). Deletions cut 4 bases from V and 5 bases from J, with 8 bases between. CDR3 in amino acids: CASSWGTETQYF. CDR3 DNA sequence: TGTGCCAGCAGTTGGGGGACTGAGACCCAGTACTTC.

The chain recombines TRBV23-1 with TRBJ2-7, with 7 nucleotides matching TRBD1. TRBV23-1 qualifies as an ORF whose function is uncertain. The CDR3 loop spans 19 amino acids. The trim removed 2 bases at V and 1 base at J, leaving 17 bases unmatched. As DNA, the CDR3 is TGCGCCAGCAGTCAAACCCCCAAGACTGACAGGGCAGGATCCTACGAGCAGTACTTC. This codes for CASSQTPKTDRAGSYEQYF.

The chain couples TRBV6-6 to TRBJ2-5; D is uncertain. The germline CDR1 and CDR2 sequences are MNHNY and SVGAGI (reference sequence). The CDR3 spans 13 residues. V lost 2 bases to trimming and J lost 4 bases, with 8 bases between them. CDR3 DNA sequence: TGTGCCAGCAGTTACATTACGGGAGAGACCCAGTACTTC. Translating it yields CASSYITGETQYF.